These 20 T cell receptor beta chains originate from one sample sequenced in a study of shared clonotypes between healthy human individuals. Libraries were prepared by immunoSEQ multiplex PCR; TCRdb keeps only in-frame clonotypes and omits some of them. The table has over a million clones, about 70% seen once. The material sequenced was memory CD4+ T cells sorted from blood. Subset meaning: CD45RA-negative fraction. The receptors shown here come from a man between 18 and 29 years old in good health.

The CDR3 spells CASSEEGDTQYF. In nucleotides, the CDR3 is TGCGCCAGCAGTGAGGAGGGTGATACGCAGTATTTT. The rearrangement links TRBV10-1 to TRBJ2-3; possibly TRBD2 for D (5 bases). The germline gives CDR1 WNHNN, CDR2 SYGVQD (reference sequence). This CDR3 has 12 residues. The ends were cut back, 2 bases at V and 6 bases at J, with 6 bases in the middle.

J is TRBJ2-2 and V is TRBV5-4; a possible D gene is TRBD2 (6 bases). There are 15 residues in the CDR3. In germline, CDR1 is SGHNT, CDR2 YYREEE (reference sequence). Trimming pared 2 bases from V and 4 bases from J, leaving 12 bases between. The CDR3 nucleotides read TGTGCCAGCAGCTTCGGAGGGGAACGCACCGGGGAGCTGTTTTTT. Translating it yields CASSFGGERTGELFF.

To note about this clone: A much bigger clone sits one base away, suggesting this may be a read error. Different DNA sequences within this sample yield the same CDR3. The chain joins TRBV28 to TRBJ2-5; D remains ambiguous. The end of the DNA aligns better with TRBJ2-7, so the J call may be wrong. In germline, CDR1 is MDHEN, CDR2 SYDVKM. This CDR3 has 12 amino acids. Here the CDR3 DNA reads TGTGCCAGCAGCCCCCCGGCCTACGAGCAGTACTTC. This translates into CASSPPAYEQYF.

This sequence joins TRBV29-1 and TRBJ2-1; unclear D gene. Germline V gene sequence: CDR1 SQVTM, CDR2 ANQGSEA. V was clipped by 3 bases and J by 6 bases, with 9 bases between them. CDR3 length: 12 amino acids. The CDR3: CSVDVIGNEQFF. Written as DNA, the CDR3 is TGCAGCGTTGACGTTATAGGCAATGAGCAGTTCTTC.

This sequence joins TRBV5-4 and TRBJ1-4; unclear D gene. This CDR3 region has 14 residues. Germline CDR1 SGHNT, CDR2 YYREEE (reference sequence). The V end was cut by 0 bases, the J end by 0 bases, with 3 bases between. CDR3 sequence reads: CASSLAATNEKLFF. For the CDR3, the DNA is TGTGCCAGCAGCTTGGCAGCAACTAATGAAAAACTGTTTTTT. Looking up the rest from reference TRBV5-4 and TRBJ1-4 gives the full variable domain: ETGVTQSPTHLIKTRGQQVTLRCSSQSGHNTVSWYQQALGQGPQFIFQYYREEENGRGNFPPRFSGLQFPNYSSELNVNALELDDSALYLCASSLAATNEKLFFGSGTQLSVL.

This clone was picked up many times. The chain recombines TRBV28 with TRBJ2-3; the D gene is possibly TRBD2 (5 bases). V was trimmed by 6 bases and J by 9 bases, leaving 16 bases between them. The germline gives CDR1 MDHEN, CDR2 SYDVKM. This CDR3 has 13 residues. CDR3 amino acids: CASSLTGSGTQYF. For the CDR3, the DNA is TGTGCCAGCAGCCTGACGGGTTCGGGAACGCAGTATTTT. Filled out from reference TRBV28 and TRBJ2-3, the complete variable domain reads DVKVTQSSRYLVKRTGEKVFLECVQDMDHENMFWYRQDPGLGLRLIYFSYDVKMKEKGDIPEGYSVSREKKERFSLILESASTNQTSMYLCASSLTGSGTQYFGPGTRLTVL.

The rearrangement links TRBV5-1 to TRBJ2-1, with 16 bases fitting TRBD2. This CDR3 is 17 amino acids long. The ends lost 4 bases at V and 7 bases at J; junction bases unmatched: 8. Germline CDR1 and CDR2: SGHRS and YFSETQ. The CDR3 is CASSPGTSGGAGNEQFF. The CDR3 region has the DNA TGCGCCAGCAGCCCCGGGACTAGCGGGGGGGCGGGTAATGAGCAGTTCTTC.

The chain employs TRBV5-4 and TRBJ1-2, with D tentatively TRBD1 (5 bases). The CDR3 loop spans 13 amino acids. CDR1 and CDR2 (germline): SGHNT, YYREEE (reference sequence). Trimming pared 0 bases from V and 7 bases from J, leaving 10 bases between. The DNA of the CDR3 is TGTGCCAGCAGCTTGGACAGGCCGTTTGGCTACACCTTC. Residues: CASSLDRPFGYTF.

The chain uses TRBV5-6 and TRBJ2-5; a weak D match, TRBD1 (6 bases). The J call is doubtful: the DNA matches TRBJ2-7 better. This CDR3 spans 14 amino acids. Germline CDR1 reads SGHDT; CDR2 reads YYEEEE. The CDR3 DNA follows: TGTGCCAGCAGCTTCGACAGGACCTCCTACGAGCAGTACTTC. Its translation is CASSFDRTSYEQYF.

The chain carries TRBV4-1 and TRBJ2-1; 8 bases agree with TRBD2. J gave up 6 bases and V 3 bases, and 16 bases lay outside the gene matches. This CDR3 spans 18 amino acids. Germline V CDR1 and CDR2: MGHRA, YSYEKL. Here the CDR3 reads CASSQDRLSGGRGNEQFF. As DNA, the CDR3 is TGCGCCAGCAGCCAGGATCGCCTAAGCGGGGGCCGGGGCAATGAGCAGTTCTTC.

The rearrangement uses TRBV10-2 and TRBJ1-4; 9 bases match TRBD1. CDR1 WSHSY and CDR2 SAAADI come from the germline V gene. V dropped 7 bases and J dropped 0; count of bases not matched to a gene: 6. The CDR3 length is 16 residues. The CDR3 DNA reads TGCGCCAGCAATGGGACAGGGCCGGCAACTAATGAAAAACTGTTTTTT. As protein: CASNGTGPATNEKLFF.

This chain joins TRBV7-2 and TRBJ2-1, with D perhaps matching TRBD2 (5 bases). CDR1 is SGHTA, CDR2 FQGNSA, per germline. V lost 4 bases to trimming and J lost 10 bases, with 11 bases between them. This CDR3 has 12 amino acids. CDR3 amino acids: CASSYLAWEQFF. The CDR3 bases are TGTGCCAGCAGCTACCTAGCTTGGGAGCAGTTCTTC.

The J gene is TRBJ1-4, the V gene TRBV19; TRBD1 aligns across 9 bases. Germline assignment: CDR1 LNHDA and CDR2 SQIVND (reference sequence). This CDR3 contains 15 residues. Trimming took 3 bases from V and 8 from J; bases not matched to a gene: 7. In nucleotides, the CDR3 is TGTGCCAGTAGTATCGGACAGGGGCCAACCGAAAAACTGTTTTTT. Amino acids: CASSIGQGPTEKLFF.

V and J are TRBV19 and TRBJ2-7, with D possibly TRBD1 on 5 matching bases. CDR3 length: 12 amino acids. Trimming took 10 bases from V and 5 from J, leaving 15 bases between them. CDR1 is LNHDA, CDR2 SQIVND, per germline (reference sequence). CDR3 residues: CATAFVGDEQYF. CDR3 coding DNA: TGTGCCACCGCCTTTGTAGGGGACGAGCAGTACTTC.

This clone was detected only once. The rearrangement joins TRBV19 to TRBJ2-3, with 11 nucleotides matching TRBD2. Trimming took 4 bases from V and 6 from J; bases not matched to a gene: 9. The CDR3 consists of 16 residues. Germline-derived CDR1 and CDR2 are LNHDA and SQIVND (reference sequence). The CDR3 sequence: CASSKDLAGGLDTQYF. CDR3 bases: TGTGCCAGTAGTAAGGACCTAGCGGGAGGCTTGGATACGCAGTATTTT.

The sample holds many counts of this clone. CDR3 sequence reads: CASSESSGGVATQYF. The CDR3, as DNA: TGTGCCAGCAGTGAGTCTAGCGGGGGGGTAGCTACGCAGTATTTT. This rearrangement joins TRBV2 to TRBJ2-3; 12 bases are shared with TRBD2. Looked up from germline, CDR1 is SNHLY and CDR2 is FYNNEI. The V gene end was trimmed by 3 bases and the J gene end by 8 bases; junction bases not matched to a gene: 6. CDR3 size: 15 residues.

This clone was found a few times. In DNA, the CDR3 is TGCGCCAGCAGCTTAAGGACAGACACAGATACGCAGTATTTT. This translates into CASSLRTDTDTQYF. The chain has TRBV5-1 and TRBJ2-3; possible D gene TRBD1, 6 bases. Trimming took 2 bases from V and 2 from J, leaving 9 bases between them. Germline lookup yields CDR1 SGHRS and CDR2 YFSETQ. This CDR3 is 14 amino acids long.

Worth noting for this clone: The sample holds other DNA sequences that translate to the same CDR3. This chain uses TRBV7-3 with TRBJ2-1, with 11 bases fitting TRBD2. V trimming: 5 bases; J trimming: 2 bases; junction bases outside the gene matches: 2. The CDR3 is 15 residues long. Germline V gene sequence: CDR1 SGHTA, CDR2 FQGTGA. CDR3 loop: CASSPTSGAYNEQFF. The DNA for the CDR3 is TGTGCCAGCAGCCCGACTAGCGGGGCCTACAATGAGCAGTTCTTC.

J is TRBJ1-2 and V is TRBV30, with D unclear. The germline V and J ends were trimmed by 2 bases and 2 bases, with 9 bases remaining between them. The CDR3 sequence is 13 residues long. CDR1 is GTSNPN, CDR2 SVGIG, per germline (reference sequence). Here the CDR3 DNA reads TGTGCCTGGAGTTGGACGGAGAACTATGGCTACACCTTC. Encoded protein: CAWSWTENYGYTF.

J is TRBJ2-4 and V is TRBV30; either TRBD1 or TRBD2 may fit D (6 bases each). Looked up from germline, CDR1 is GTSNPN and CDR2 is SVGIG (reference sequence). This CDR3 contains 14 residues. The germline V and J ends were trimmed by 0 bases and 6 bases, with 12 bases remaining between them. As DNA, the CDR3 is TGTGCCTGGAGTGTCGGAGGAGGGGGAAACATTCAGTACTTC. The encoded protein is CAWSVGGGGNIQYF. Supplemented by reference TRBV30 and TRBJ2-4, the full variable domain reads SQTIHQWPATLVQPVGSPLSLECTVEGTSNPNLYWYRQAAGRGLQLLFYSVGIGQISSEVPQNLSASRPQDRQFILSSKKLLLSDSGFYLCAWSVGGGGNIQYFGAGTRLSVL.